The 5 T cell receptor beta chains below all came from one sample that was sequenced in a study of blood T cell repertoires in COVID-19 (TCRdb year 2020). Library preparation used the immunoSEQ multiplex PCR assay. The table was pulled from immuneACCESS by TCRdb, which kept in-frame rearrangements only. Such tables lose some clones; where checked, under half of the loss comes from unresolved V genes, and the rest has no known cause. The sample data list roughly 220,000 clones, and about four fifths of these were observed just once. The ten largest account for 7.5% of the sample. The sequencing input was peripheral blood. The receptors were sampled from a woman aged 80 or over with COVID-19, enrolled during active disease.

The V gene is TRBV11-3, the J gene TRBJ2-2, with TRBD1 matching over 9 bases. Unmatched junction bases numbered 10, after V lost 5 bases and J lost 3 bases. Per germline, CDR1 SGHNT and CDR2 YENEEA. The CDR3 runs to 17 residues. Written as DNA, the CDR3 is TGTGCCAGCAGCCGGGACAGGGCACGAACGGACACCGGGGAGCTGTTTTTT. This translates into CASSRDRARTDTGELFF.

J is TRBJ2-7 and V is TRBV11-2; TRBD1 agrees at 7 bases. The V and J ends lost 8 bases and 9 bases, in that order; junction bases with no gene match: 22. This CDR3 is built from 16 residues. Per germline, CDR1 SGHAT and CDR2 FQNNGV. In nucleotides, the CDR3 is TGTGCCAGCGCCGCCGTCCCCTCCAGGGGGATTTATGTGCAGTACTTC. This codes for CASAAVPSRGIYVQYF.

The V call is TRBV5-1, the J call TRBJ2-7, with 11 bases that match TRBD2. V lost 3 bases, J lost 1 base, and 12 bases stayed unmatched. CDR3 size: 18 residues. Germline V gene sequence: CDR1 SGHRS, CDR2 YFSETQ. The chain's CDR3 is CASSSQGRLAGGSYEQYF. DNA of the CDR3: TGCGCCAGCAGCTCACAGGGAAGGCTAGCGGGAGGTTCCTACGAGCAGTACTTC.

The V call is TRBV6-5, the J call TRBJ2-3, with 8 bases that match TRBD2. This CDR3 is 14 amino acids long. Germline loops: CDR1 MNHEY, CDR2 SVGAGI. The J segment lost 3 bases and the V segment lost 6 bases, leaving 5 bases of the junction unmatched. CDR3 residues: CASRSGGPTDTQYF. The CDR3 nucleotides read TGTGCCAGCAGATCGGGGGGGCCAACAGATACGCAGTATTTT.

Comments on this clone: Different DNA sequences within this sample yield the same CDR3. The genes are TRBV7-9 and TRBJ2-3, with D tentatively TRBD2 (5 bases). V lost 0 bases and J 4 bases, leaving 8 bases between the germline ends. The germline gives CDR1 SEHNR, CDR2 FQNEAQ (reference sequence). The length of the CDR3 is 14 residues. CDR3 sequence: CASSLAGLADTQYF. Here the CDR3 DNA reads TGTGCCAGCAGCTTAGCTGGACTCGCAGATACGCAGTATTTT.